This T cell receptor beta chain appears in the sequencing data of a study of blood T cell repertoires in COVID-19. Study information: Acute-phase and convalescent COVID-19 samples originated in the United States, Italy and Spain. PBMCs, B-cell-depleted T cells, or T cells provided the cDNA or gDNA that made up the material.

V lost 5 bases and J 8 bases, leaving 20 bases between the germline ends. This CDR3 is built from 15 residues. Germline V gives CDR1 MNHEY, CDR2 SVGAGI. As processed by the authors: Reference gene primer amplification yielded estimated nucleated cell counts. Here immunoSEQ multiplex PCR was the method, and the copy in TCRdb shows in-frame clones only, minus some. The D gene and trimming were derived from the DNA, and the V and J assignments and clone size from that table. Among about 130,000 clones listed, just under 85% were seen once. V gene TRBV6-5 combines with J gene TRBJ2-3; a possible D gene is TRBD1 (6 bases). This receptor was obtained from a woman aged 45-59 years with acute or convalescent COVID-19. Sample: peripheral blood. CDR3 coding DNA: TGTGCCAGCAGTCCGGACAGTTACCTCCCAGGTACGCAGTATTTT. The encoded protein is CASSPDSYLPGTQYF.